This T cell receptor beta chain was found in a study of identical twins. Study-level findings and limits: The study drew conclusions from cross-sectional statistical analysis, not from following the same donors. Twin sharing of out-of-frame TCR alpha was underestimated by models in monozygotic pairs.

This clonotype was counted between two and nine times. The antigen is unknown. The CDR3 consists of 13 residues. The germline V gene has CDR1 SGHTA and CDR2 FQGNSA. V was pared by 1 base and J by 6 bases, with 9 bases between. MiXCR, run by TCRdb on the 5' RACE reads, gives a single entry per CDR3 protein. Of 400,000 to 600,000 distinct CDR3 sequences in the sample, under 25% were seen once. The same data also went into a second study, on yellow fever vaccine responses in identical twins. Per that paper: Convergence reportedly seemed to mark part of the twins' vaccine T cell response, with personalization marking the rest.

The specimen sequenced was CD4+ T cells sorted from blood. This clonotype was sampled from a woman in her late teens or twenties in good health. The V call is TRBV7-2, the J call TRBJ1-1, with D tentatively TRBD1 (5 bases). The CDR3 here is CASSLEGLSEAFF. Written as DNA, the CDR3 is TGTGCCAGCAGCTTAGAGGGGCTCTCTGAAGCTTTCTTT.